This TCR beta chain was profiled in a study of early T cells in non-severe SARS-CoV-2 infection. The sample holds many counts of this clonotype. Deletions cut 0 bases from V and 9 bases from J, with 11 bases between. The CDR3 has 12 amino acids. Germline lookup yields CDR1 SQVTM and CDR2 ANQGSEA. TCRdb passed the 5' RACE reads through MiXCR, listing each CDR3 protein once. The sample carries under 85,000 distinct CDR3 sequences, approximately 12% recorded once. The starting material was whole blood, obtained at baseline. The TCR comes from an adult who was a healthcare worker with PCR-confirmed SARS-CoV-2 infection or an uninfected control (not recorded which). The donor label of this sample is uncertain. The rearrangement uses TRBV29-1 and TRBJ2-5; D not resolved. The CDR3 reads CSVEDGMMAQYF. The CDR3 bases are TGCAGCGTTGAAGACGGTATGATGGCCCAGTACTTC. Based on the CDR3 plus reference TRBV29-1 and TRBJ2-5, the full variable domain is SAVISQKPSRDICQRGTSLTIQCQVDSQVTMMFWYRQQPGQSLTLIATANQGSEATYESGFVIDKFPISRPNLTFSTLTVSNMSPEDSSIYLCSVEDGMMAQYFGPGTRLLVL.